The 29 T cell receptor beta chains in this list originate from one sample, sequenced in a study of patients and donors after allogeneic stem cell transplantation (dated by TCRdb to between 2020 and 2021). The library was prepared using RT-PCR. The sequencer was a NextSeq 550. The public reads were reanalyzed by TCRdb: fastp trimming at Q25, MiXCR alignment, in-frame beta chains only. Records with the same CDR3 protein are collapsed into one entry carrying the most frequent genes and DNA. The sample data list about a million distinct CDR3 sequences, and 15% to 20% of these were observed just once. The ten largest make up around 5.5% of the sample. The sequenced sample consisted of blood, either unsorted or a sorted T cell fraction (not recorded which). The receptors here all came from a human donor who was either an allogeneic HSCT recipient or a stem cell or donor lymphocyte infusion donor (not recorded which). It is not recorded whose cells these are; they may come from a transplant donor.

This clonotype occurred a few times. The rearrangement links TRBV4-3 to TRBJ2-1; D may be TRBD1 (6 bases). Trimming took 5 bases from V and 8 from J, leaving 25 bases between them. CDR1 is LGHNA and CDR2 is YSLEER in the germline V gene. This CDR3 region has 17 residues. The CDR3 reads CASSNQGLLLSGDEQFF. The DNA for the CDR3 is TGCGCCAGCAGCAACCAGGGGCTCCTCCTGTCAGGTGATGAGCAGTTCTTC.

In this sample, this clonotype turned up a few times. CDR3 sequence reads: CASSPNHSWSNEQFF. CDR3 nucleotides: TGTGCCAGCAGTCCTAACCACTCTTGGAGCAATGAGCAGTTCTTC. The chain joins TRBV2 to TRBJ2-1; no clear D gene. V lost 5 bases and J 6 bases, leaving 17 bases between the germline ends. The CDR3 loop spans 15 amino acids. The germline gives CDR1 SNHLY, CDR2 FYNNEI.

The V gene is TRBV2, the J gene TRBJ2-1; D may be TRBD2 (6 bases). CDR3 length: 16 amino acids. V dropped 4 bases and J dropped 8 bases, with 21 bases sitting between them. Germline V gives CDR1 SNHLY, CDR2 FYNNEI. The CDR3 DNA reads TGTGCCAGCAGTGCGAAATGGCGGGAAGTGGACCATGAGCAGTTCTTC. Translated: CASSAKWREVDHEQFF.

The rearrangement joins TRBV2 to TRBJ2-1; 7 bases map to TRBD1. J gave up 8 bases and V 6 bases, and 10 bases lay outside the gene matches. Germline V gene sequence: CDR1 SNHLY, CDR2 FYNNEI. There are 14 residues in the CDR3. CDR3 loop: CASRATGKSHEQFF. Here the CDR3 DNA reads TGTGCCAGCAGGGCGACAGGGAAGTCCCATGAGCAGTTCTTC. Full variable domain (outside the CDR3, taken from reference TRBV2 and TRBJ2-1): EPEVTQTPSHQVTQMGQEVILRCVPISNHLYFYWYRQILGQKVEFLVSFYNNEISEKSEIFDDQFSVERPDGSNFTLKIRSTKLEDSAMYFCASRATGKSHEQFFGPGTRLTVL.

The chain is built from TRBV5-1 and TRBJ2-5; D tentatively fits TRBD1 or TRBD2 (6 bases each). The V gene lost 1 base and the J gene lost 5 bases, with 15 bases spanning the gap. The germline V gene has CDR1 SGHRS and CDR2 YFSETQ. The CDR3 is made up of 15 amino acids. The CDR3: CASSLKQGGGETQYF. The CDR3 bases are TGCGCCAGCAGCTTGAAACAGGGAGGTGGGGAGACCCAGTACTTC.

The genes are TRBV7-2 and TRBJ1-1; a possible D gene is TRBD1 (5 bases). The germline V and J ends were trimmed by 7 bases and 0 bases, with 15 bases remaining between them. The CDR3 extends over 15 amino acids. CDR1 and CDR2 (germline): SGHTA, FQGNSA. For the CDR3, the DNA is TGTGCCAGCACCACCCCCCGGGGCATGAACACTGAAGCTTTCTTT. This translates into CASTTPRGMNTEAFF.

The rearrangement links TRBV6-5 to TRBJ2-1; possibly TRBD1 for D (5 bases). V gave up 3 bases and J gave up 0 bases, with 9 bases separating them. The CDR3 has 15 amino acids. CDR1 MNHEY and CDR2 SVGAGI come from the germline V gene. CDR3 region: CASSYGRDSYNEQFF. CDR3 DNA sequence: TGTGCCAGCAGTTATGGCAGGGACTCCTACAATGAGCAGTTCTTC.

This rearrangement joins TRBV12-3 or TRBV12-4 to TRBJ1-5, with 8 bases lining up with TRBD1. This CDR3 has 15 amino acids. Germline trimming cut 6 bases from V and 1 base from J; bases unmatched to any gene: 5. CDR3 amino acids: CASSNRDRSNQPQHF. CDR3 coding DNA: TGTGCCAGCAGCAACCGGGACAGGAGCAATCAGCCCCAGCATTTT.

This clonotype was counted a few times. V is TRBV5-1 and J is TRBJ1-1; 8 nucleotides agree with TRBD1. The germline gives CDR1 SGHRS, CDR2 YFSETQ. The CDR3 runs to 14 residues. J was trimmed by 0 bases and V by 6 bases; bases with no gene match: 4. The chain's CDR3 is CASKPGGMNTEAFF. The CDR3 bases are TGCGCCAGCAAGCCAGGGGGCATGAACACTGAAGCTTTCTTT.

J is TRBJ2-3 and V is TRBV4-1; D remains ambiguous. V gave up 0 bases and J gave up 2 bases, with 12 bases separating them. The V gene's germline CDR1 is MGHRA and CDR2 YSYEKL. The CDR3 contains 16 residues. CDR3: CASSQEFAGYTDTQYF. CDR3 nucleotide sequence: TGCGCCAGCAGCCAAGAGTTTGCCGGATACACAGATACGCAGTATTTT.

This rearrangement joins TRBV2 to TRBJ1-1, with D unresolved. Germline V gene sequence: CDR1 SNHLY, CDR2 FYNNEI. The CDR3 runs 12 residues. V shed 6 bases and J shed 4 bases, with 9 bases lying between them. The CDR3, as DNA: TGTGCCAGCAGGTACTTAGGCACTGAAGCTTTCTTT. Encoded protein: CASRYLGTEAFF.

This clonotype was observed a handful of times. The V call is TRBV4-1, the J call TRBJ2-3; TRBD1 might be the D (5 bases). The CDR3 covers 15 residues. Per the germline V gene, CDR1 is MGHRA and CDR2 is YSYEKL. Trimming cost V 0 bases and J 4 bases, with 11 bases left between them. The CDR3 sequence: CASSQEGAPADTQYF. CDR3 coding DNA: TGCGCCAGCAGCCAAGAAGGGGCCCCCGCAGATACGCAGTATTTT.

The chain is built from TRBV4-1 and TRBJ1-4, with 9 positions matching TRBD1. V shed 3 bases, J shed 3 bases, and the junction held 2 bases outside the gene matches. CDR1 is MGHRA, CDR2 YSYEKL, per germline. The CDR3 has 15 amino acids. The CDR3, as DNA: TGCGCCAGCAGCCAGGGGGACAGGGCTAATGAAAAACTGTTTTTT. Its protein is CASSQGDRANEKLFF.

Only a few counts were recorded for this clonotype. The chain is built from TRBV4-3 and TRBJ1-2, with a possible D match to TRBD1 (5 bases). The CDR3 sequence is 18 residues long. CDR1 and CDR2 from the germline V gene are LGHNA and YSLEER. The V and J ends lost 2 bases and 5 bases respectively, with 24 bases between them. The CDR3 reads CASSQQSPDSRSRYGYTF. DNA for the CDR3: TGCGCCAGCAGCCAACAGAGCCCAGACAGCCGCTCTCGATATGGCTACACCTTC.

The chain couples TRBV19 to TRBJ1-4, with D maybe TRBD1 (6 bases). Trimming shortened V by 8 bases and J by 14 bases, and 18 bases separated the two germline ends. The CDR3 contains 12 residues. Germline V gene data show CDR1 as LNHDA and CDR2 as SQIVND (reference sequence). CDR3 amino acids: CASGLFDRWLFF. The CDR3 nucleotides read TGTGCCAGTGGCCTCTTCGACAGGTGGCTGTTTTTT.

This clonotype turned up a few times. The V gene is TRBV27, the J gene TRBJ2-1; TRBD1 matches at 9 bases. After removal of 6 bases from V and 6 bases from J, the junction contained 12 bases not matched to a gene. The CDR3 runs 16 residues. Per germline, CDR1 MNHEY and CDR2 SMNVEV (reference sequence). The chain's CDR3 is CASSLDRGRGLNEQFF. CDR3 bases: TGTGCCAGCAGCTTGGACAGGGGCCGGGGTCTCAATGAGCAGTTCTTC.

The table lists this clonotype with many counts. As DNA, the CDR3 is TGCAGCGCCCTACAGGGTATCTCCTACAATGAGCAGTTCTTC. Its translation is CSALQGISYNEQFF. The V call is TRBV29-1, the J call TRBJ2-1, with TRBD1 as a possible D gene (6 bases). Germline V CDR1 and CDR2: SQVTM, ANQGSEA. Trimming pared 7 bases from V and 0 bases from J, leaving 13 bases between. The CDR3 covers 14 residues.

This chain connects TRBV4-2 to TRBJ2-3; 9 nucleotides align to TRBD2. From germline, CDR1 is LGHNA and CDR2 YNFKEQ. Unmatched junction bases numbered 13, after V lost 3 bases and J lost 3 bases. CDR3 length: 18 residues. CDR3 DNA sequence: TGTGCCAGCAGCCAGTTGGCTGGCGGGAGGGCCGGAACAGATACGCAGTATTTT. Translation: CASSQLAGGRAGTDTQYF.

The gene calls are TRBV9 and TRBJ2-3, with D tentatively TRBD1 (6 bases). Germline lookup yields CDR1 SGDLS and CDR2 YYNGEE. V lost 4 bases and J lost 0, with 12 bases in between. CDR3 length equals 15 residues. In nucleotides, the CDR3 is TGTGCCAGCAGCCTCCGGACAGACAGCACAGATACGCAGTATTTT. It is translated as CASSLRTDSTDTQYF.

This clonotype was observed a handful of times. The chain links TRBV25-1 to TRBJ2-2; tentatively, D is TRBD1 (5 bases). Germline values: CDR1 MGHDK, CDR2 SYGVNS. The CDR3 is made up of 15 amino acids. The V end was cut by 4 bases, the J end by 4 bases, with 13 bases between. The CDR3: CASSGTGWGTGELFF. As DNA, the CDR3 is TGTGCCAGCAGTGGCACAGGATGGGGCACCGGGGAGCTGTTTTTT.

The chain recombines TRBV6-2 or TRBV6-3 with TRBJ2-7; either TRBD1 or TRBD2 may fit D (5 bases each). The germline V gene has CDR1 MNHEY and CDR2 SVGEGT. The germline V and J ends were trimmed by 6 bases and 2 bases, with 17 bases remaining between them. This CDR3 contains 15 residues. The CDR3 reads CASSPRDRPTYEQYF. The CDR3 DNA reads TGTGCCAGCAGCCCCCGGGACCGCCCGACCTACGAGCAGTACTTC.

This clonotype was seen only a few times. The chain recombines TRBV3-1 with TRBJ2-7; 8 positions match TRBD2. The CDR3 length is 14 residues. The V segment lost 6 bases and the J segment 6 bases; nucleotides outside the gene matches: 10. CDR1 and CDR2 from the germline V gene are LGHDT and YNNKEL (reference sequence). In DNA, the CDR3 is TGTGCCAGCAGATTTAGACAGGCGGGAGGCGAGCAGTACTTC. Translation gives CASRFRQAGGEQYF.

This clonotype was seen only a few times. The chain employs TRBV4-1 and TRBJ1-1, with TRBD1 as a possible D gene (5 bases). V lost 4 bases, J lost 5 bases, and 26 bases lay in between. The CDR3 has 18 amino acids. The germline V gene has CDR1 MGHRA and CDR2 YSYEKL. CDR3 DNA: TGCGCCAGCAGCCCCCGATTCCAGAGAGCGCGTGGGGGAACTGAAGCTTTCTTT. This gives the protein CASSPRFQRARGGTEAFF.

This clonotype was counted many times. The chain uses TRBV7-2 and TRBJ2-2, with D possibly TRBD1 on 6 matching bases. CDR1 and CDR2 (germline): SGHTA, FQGNSA. V shed 4 bases and J shed 4 bases, with 10 bases lying between them. The CDR3 totals 14 residues. The DNA of the CDR3 is TGTGCCAGCAGCTCCACAGGGTTCACCGGGGAGCTGTTTTTT. Translating gives CASSSTGFTGELFF.

There are many counts of this clonotype. The chain uses TRBV7-9 and TRBJ1-1; possibly TRBD1 for D (5 bases). CDR1 is SEHNR and CDR2 is FQNEAQ in the germline V gene (reference sequence). The CDR3 spans 14 residues. V lost 1 base, J lost 2 bases, and 8 bases lay in between. CDR3: CASSLGGENTEAFF. DNA for the CDR3: TGTGCCAGCAGCTTAGGGGGGGAAAACACTGAAGCTTTCTTT.

The CDR3 DNA is TGTGCCAGCAGCTTTACTAGCGGGATCTACAATGAGCAGTTCTTC. It yields the protein CASSFTSGIYNEQFF. The chain employs TRBV5-6 and TRBJ2-1, with TRBD2 matching over 10 bases. Germline V lookup: CDR1 SGHDT, CDR2 YYEEEE. The length of the CDR3 is 15 residues. The trim removed 2 bases at V and 3 bases at J, leaving 2 bases unmatched.

This clonotype was recorded at least ten times. This rearrangement joins TRBV12-3 or TRBV12-4 to TRBJ1-2, with D possibly being TRBD1 (5 bases). V was trimmed by 5 bases and J by 4 bases, leaving 11 bases between them. This CDR3 is built from 13 residues. CDR3 loop: CASSLTTGYGYTF. CDR3 DNA: TGTGCCAGCAGTCTCACCACAGGCTATGGCTACACCTTC.

As for this clonotype: Likely a read error: the CDR3 ends without its conserved phenylalanine or tryptophan. The chain links TRBV5-6 to TRBJ2-1; possibly TRBD2 for D (5 bases). Germline CDR1 and CDR2: SGHDT and YYEEEE. The CDR3 totals 16 residues. V was pared by 2 bases and J by 7 bases, with 19 bases between. The CDR3 coding sequence is TGTGCCAGCAGCTTTAGGATAGCGAGAACTTGGAATGAGCAGTTCCTC. The encoded protein is CASSFRIARTWNEQFL.

This chain links TRBV24-1 with TRBJ2-5; weak D call: TRBD2 (6 bases). V was shortened by 4 bases and J by 6 bases, with 20 bases between the two germline ends. From germline, CDR1 is KGHDR and CDR2 SFDVKD. This CDR3 spans 16 amino acids. The CDR3 is CATSDTRLRGGKTQYF. Written as DNA, the CDR3 is TGTGCCACCAGTGACACCCGTCTTAGGGGCGGGAAGACCCAGTACTTC.